What follows are 18 T cell receptor beta chains derived from one specimen sequenced in a study of blood T cell repertoires in COVID-19. Profiling relied on immunoSEQ multiplex PCR, and the TCRdb table lists in-frame clones only, not all of them. The data contain some 350,000 clones, about 90% of them singletons. Sample: peripheral blood. These receptors were taken from a woman aged 18-29 years who had recovered from COVID-19.

The rearrangement joins TRBV7-8 to TRBJ1-1, with TRBD1 matching over 12 bases. Germline values: CDR1 SGHVS, CDR2 FQNEAQ. J gave up 1 base and V 5 bases, and 5 bases lay outside the gene matches. CDR3 length: 16 amino acids. The CDR3 loop is CASSLGQGARNTEAFF. For the CDR3, the DNA is TGTGCCAGCAGCCTGGGACAGGGGGCAAGGAACACTGAAGCTTTCTTT. Filled out from reference TRBV7-8 and TRBJ1-1, the complete variable domain reads GAGVSQSPRYKVAKRGQDVALRCDPISGHVSLFWYQQALGQGPEFLTYFQNEAQLDKSGLPSDRFFAERPEGSVSTLKIQRTQQEDSAVYLCASSLGQGARNTEAFFGQGTRLTVV.

This clone was counted a single time. The CDR3 DNA follows: TGTGCCAGCAGTCAAACAGGGATAGATACGCAGTATTTT. Protein sequence: CASSQTGIDTQYF. This chain uses TRBV28 with TRBJ2-3, with a possible D match to TRBD1 (6 bases). The CDR3 covers 13 residues. Germline V gene sequence: CDR1 MDHEN, CDR2 SYDVKM. V was shortened by 5 bases and J by 5 bases, with 11 bases between the two germline ends.

The CDR3 DNA reads as TGTGCCAGCAGCATACTCGGGCGGGGGCCGGGTAATGAAAAACTGTTTTTT. Protein sequence: CASSILGRGPGNEKLFF. The rearrangement joins TRBV7-9 to TRBJ1-4; a possible D gene is TRBD1 (6 bases). The CDR3 is 17 residues long. Germline V gene sequence: CDR1 SEHNR, CDR2 FQNEAQ (reference sequence). V lost 5 bases and J 4 bases, leaving 20 bases between the germline ends.

This chain links TRBV5-1 with TRBJ2-1, with D unresolved. With 4 bases removed from V and 14 bases from J, the gap between germline ends came to 16 bases. The germline CDR1 and CDR2 sequences are SGHRS and YFSETQ. The CDR3 length is 12 residues. CDR3 sequence reads: CASSIDRSRKFF. CDR3 nucleotide sequence: TGCGCCAGCAGCATAGATCGGTCGAGGAAGTTCTTC.

V and J are TRBV24-1 and TRBJ2-3; possibly TRBD2 for D (6 bases). Trimming cost V 5 bases and J 2 bases, with 13 bases left between them. The germline CDR1 and CDR2 sequences are KGHDR and SFDVKD. This CDR3 spans 15 amino acids. CDR3 protein: CATSAPGLYTDTQYF. For the CDR3, the DNA is TGTGCCACCAGTGCTCCAGGACTATACACAGATACGCAGTATTTT.

In DNA form, the CDR3 reads TGTGCCCGAAGCGGGGGGGGCACAGATACGCAGTATTTT. Residues: CARSGGGTDTQYF. The rearrangement joins TRBV7-9 to TRBJ2-3; 10 positions match TRBD2. The CDR3 contains 13 residues. V lost 11 bases and J lost 1; bases outside the gene matches: 3. Germline V gene lookup returns CDR1 SEHNR and CDR2 FQNEAQ (reference sequence).

V and J are TRBV30 and TRBJ1-5, with D hard to call. Germline values: CDR1 GTSNPN, CDR2 SVGIG (reference sequence). Trimming pared 3 bases from V and 5 bases from J, leaving 11 bases between. The CDR3 contains 13 residues. The CDR3 protein is CAWSRRDDQPQHF. CDR3 bases: TGTGCCTGGAGCCGTCGGGATGATCAGCCCCAGCATTTT.

The rearrangement joins TRBV6-2 or TRBV6-3 to TRBJ2-2; weak D call: TRBD2 (5 bases). From germline, CDR1 is MNHEY and CDR2 SVGEGT. Deletions cut 0 bases from V and 6 bases from J, with 20 bases between. The CDR3 spans 18 residues. The CDR3 DNA reads TGTGCCAGCAGTTACTCGAGGGCCTTTAGTGTCCTGGCCGGGGAGCTGTTTTTT. It translates to CASSYSRAFSVLAGELFF.

This chain links TRBV10-3 with TRBJ2-7; TRBD2 agrees at 7 bases. The V gene end was trimmed by 5 bases and the J gene end by 9 bases; junction bases not matched to a gene: 4. CDR3 length: 11 amino acids. Germline loops: CDR1 ENHRY, CDR2 SYGVKD. CDR3 residues: CAISNREVQYV. CDR3 nucleotides: TGTGCCATCAGTAATCGGGAGGTGCAGTACGTC.

This clone was seen a handful of times. The CDR3, as DNA: TGTGCCAGTAGGCGGACTAGCGGGAGAACAGATACGCAGTATTTT. This translates into CASRRTSGRTDTQYF. The chain couples TRBV19 to TRBJ2-3; 13 bases agree with TRBD2. CDR3 length: 15 residues. Germline assignment: CDR1 LNHDA and CDR2 SQIVND (reference sequence). Trimming removed 6 bases from V and 3 bases from J; junction bases left unmatched: 3.

The rearrangement links TRBV5-4 to TRBJ1-2; 7 bases are a match to TRBD1. The V and J ends lost 3 bases and 2 bases, in that order; junction bases with no gene match: 4. The CDR3 is 14 amino acids. Germline CDR1 SGHNT, CDR2 YYREEE (reference sequence). The CDR3: CASSSAGQNYGYTF. The CDR3 DNA reads TGTGCCAGCAGCTCCGCGGGACAGAACTATGGCTACACCTTC.

This sequence joins TRBV24-1 and TRBJ2-1, with 8 nucleotides matching TRBD2. The trim removed 4 bases at V and 0 bases at J, leaving 7 bases unmatched. CDR1 and CDR2 from the germline V gene are KGHDR and SFDVKD. The CDR3 is made up of 17 amino acids. This CDR3 is CATSDPSGPSSYNEQFF. The CDR3 nucleotides read TGTGCCACCAGTGACCCTAGCGGGCCGAGCTCCTACAATGAGCAGTTCTTC.

The chain couples TRBV19 to TRBJ2-2; 10 positions match TRBD1. This CDR3 is built from 15 residues. V lost 10 bases and J lost 7; bases outside the gene matches: 12. Germline-derived CDR1 and CDR2 are LNHDA and SQIVND (reference sequence). The CDR3 sequence is CATLVEDRGNGELFF. The CDR3 nucleotides read TGTGCCACCTTAGTTGAGGACAGGGGGAACGGGGAGCTGTTTTTT.

This clone was counted a single time. The V gene is TRBV5-6, the J gene TRBJ1-1; TRBD1 might be the D (5 bases). The ends were cut back, 3 bases at V and 1 base at J, with 10 bases in the middle. The CDR3 consists of 14 residues. Germline assignment: CDR1 SGHDT and CDR2 YYEEEE. The CDR3, as DNA: TGTGCCAGCAGCTCCAGGGTGAGGAACACTGAAGCTTTCTTT. It codes for CASSSRVRNTEAFF.

V and J are TRBV7-2 and TRBJ1-1; D not resolved. V was clipped by 2 bases and J by 0 bases, with 13 bases between them. This CDR3 region has 16 residues. Germline V gene lookup returns CDR1 SGHTA and CDR2 FQGNSA. CDR3 nucleotide sequence: TGTGCCAGCAGCTTACTGCCCGGGGATATGAACACTGAAGCTTTCTTT. Translation: CASSLLPGDMNTEAFF.

This sequence joins TRBV20-1 and TRBJ1-1, with D uncertain. Per germline, CDR1 DFQATT and CDR2 SNEGSKA (reference sequence). CDR3 length: 10 residues. V was pared by 6 bases and J by 5 bases, with 7 bases between. CDR3 sequence reads: CSARSTEAFF. The CDR3 bases are TGCAGTGCGAGGAGTACTGAAGCTTTCTTT.

The chain combines TRBV5-6 with TRBJ1-2; 8 nucleotides agree with TRBD1. J was trimmed by 8 bases and V by 0 bases; bases with no gene match: 6. The CDR3 extends over 14 amino acids. CDR1 and CDR2 from the germline V gene are SGHDT and YYEEEE. CDR3 sequence: CASSLAGGFGGYTF. CDR3 nucleotides: TGTGCCAGCAGCTTGGCAGGGGGCTTCGGCGGCTACACCTTC.

The rearrangement links TRBV12-3 or TRBV12-4 to TRBJ1-4; D gene uncertain. With 1 base removed from V and 10 bases from J, the gap between germline ends came to 10 bases. CDR3 length equals 13 residues. For the CDR3, the DNA is TGTGCCAGCAGTTTAGGTACGGGTTTAAAACTGTTTTTT. Its protein is CASSLGTGLKLFF.